This T cell receptor beta chain was documented in a study of cytomegalovirus exposure and HLA in healthy donors. Whole-study results and caveats: The availability of immune exposure information extended only to CMV serostatus. Rarity held for most TCR sequences, but there were some public TCRs that occurred in many donors.

The PCR had 60 Vbeta and 13 Jbeta primers. Method: immunoSEQ multiplex PCR; TCRdb's copy keeps in-frame clones and lacks some. Among fewer than 200,000 clones listed, about 80% were seen once. Concerning this clone itself: Antigen unknown.

The CDR3 has 14 amino acids. The V gene's germline CDR1 is SGHTA and CDR2 FQGTGA. With V trimmed by 5 bases and J by 7 bases, 7 bases remained unmatched. The V call is TRBV7-3, the J call TRBJ2-7; 11 bases fit TRBD2. The receptor was isolated from a man aged 25-45 years in good health and CMV-seronegative. The source material was PBMCs. This CDR3 reads CASSRGLAAGEQYF. The CDR3 DNA follows: TGTGCCAGCAGCCGGGGACTAGCGGCGGGTGAGCAGTACTTC.